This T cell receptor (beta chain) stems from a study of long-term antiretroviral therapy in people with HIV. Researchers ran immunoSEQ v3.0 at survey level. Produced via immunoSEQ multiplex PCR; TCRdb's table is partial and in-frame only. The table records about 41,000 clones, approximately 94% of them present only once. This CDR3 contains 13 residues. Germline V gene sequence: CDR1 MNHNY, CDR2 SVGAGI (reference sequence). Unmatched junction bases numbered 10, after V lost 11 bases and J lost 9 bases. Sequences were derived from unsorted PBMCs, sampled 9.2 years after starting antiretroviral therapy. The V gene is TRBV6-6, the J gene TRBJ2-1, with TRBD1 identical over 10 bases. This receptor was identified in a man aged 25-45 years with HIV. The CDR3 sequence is CALRDRGMSEQFF. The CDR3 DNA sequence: TGTGCCCTCCGGGACAGGGGAATGAGTGAGCAGTTCTTC.